This T cell receptor (beta chain) was obtained from a study of blood T cell repertoires in COVID-19. Study context: Whether acute or convalescent, the COVID-19 samples came from the United States, Italy and Spain. Sources were T cells, B-cell-depleted T cells, or PBMCs; the material itself was cDNA or gDNA.

The V and J ends lost 9 bases and 5 bases, in that order; junction bases with no gene match: 13. Germline V gene data show CDR1 as LNHDA and CDR2 as SQIVND (reference sequence). The CDR3 has 15 residues. How the authors handled the data: Scientists estimated how many nucleated cells there were by amplifying reference gene primers. The protocol was immunoSEQ multiplex PCR, while the TCRdb copy is restricted to in-frame clones and leaves out a portion. V and J calls and clone size follow that table, whereas D and trimming were derived from the DNA. The sample has more than 200,000 clones, approximately 80% seen once.

This clonotype was obtained from a woman of 80 years or more with COVID-19, enrolled during active disease. The V gene is TRBV19, the J gene TRBJ2-1; TRBD2 matches at 7 bases. Sequencing was carried out using peripheral blood. The CDR3 DNA reads as TGTGCCAGCCGAAAACCCGGGACTAACAACAATGAGCAGTTCTTC. This encodes CASRKPGTNNNEQFF.